One sample yielded the 18 T cell receptor beta chains listed below, sequenced in a study of neurological immune-mediated disorders. TCRdb independently ran MiXCR on the 5' RACE reads; one entry per CDR3 protein. The table includes about 74,000 distinct CDR3 sequences, 4% to 6% detected once. The sample comprised PBMCs. All receptors derive from a man aged 18 to 29 with multiple sclerosis.

This clonotype was counted between two and nine times. The germline gene is not matched at one end of the junction; a read error may be the cause. The J gene is TRBJ1-5, the V gene TRBV20-1; tentative D call: TRBD1 (5 bases). This CDR3 has 13 amino acids. The V gene's germline CDR1 is DFQATT and CDR2 SNEGSKA (reference sequence). The CDR3 bases are TGCAGTGCTATCTGGGACCCAAATCAGCCCCAGAATTTT. Its translation is CSAIWDPNQPQNF.

This clonotype was counted ten times or more. The CDR3 DNA sequence: TGTGCCAGCAGCTTAATGGACAGGGGGCACGGAGATGGCTACACCTTC. Its protein is CASSLMDRGHGDGYTF. The J gene is TRBJ1-2, the V gene TRBV7-9; TRBD1 aligns across 11 bases. V lost 2 bases, J lost 6 bases, and 8 bases stayed unmatched. The CDR3 has 16 residues. Germline V gives CDR1 SEHNR, CDR2 FQNEAQ (reference sequence).

This clonotype was recorded many times. The gene calls are TRBV5-1 and TRBJ2-5; perhaps TRBD2 as D (5 bases). Between the trimmed V and J ends, which lost 0 bases and 5 bases, there was a span of 11 bases. The CDR3 length is 14 residues. CDR1 and CDR2 (germline): SGHRS, YFSETQ. The CDR3 sequence: CASSLGVSGETQYF. In DNA form, the CDR3 reads TGCGCCAGCAGCTTGGGGGTATCGGGGGAGACCCAGTACTTC.

As to this clonotype: A much more abundant neighbour one base away suggests this may be a read error. The gene calls are TRBV7-8 and TRBJ1-4, with D tentatively TRBD1 (5 bases). The germline CDR1 and CDR2 sequences are SGHVS and FQNEAQ. The CDR3 has 14 residues. The CDR3 nucleotides read TGTGCCAGCAGCTTAAGCAGGGTTAATGACAAACTGTTTTTT. This encodes CASSLSRVNDKLFF.

At least ten counts were recorded for this clonotype. The J gene is TRBJ2-1, the V gene TRBV5-6; 8 bases are a match to TRBD1. Trimming removed 1 base from V and 0 bases from J; junction bases left unmatched: 3. Germline loops: CDR1 SGHDT, CDR2 YYEEEE. There are 16 residues in the CDR3. CDR3 amino acids: CASSLNTGGSYNEQFF. CDR3 in DNA: TGTGCCAGCAGCTTGAATACAGGGGGCTCCTACAATGAGCAGTTCTTC.

There are a few counts of this clonotype. One end of the junction varies from germline; a read error may be responsible. The rearrangement joins TRBV7-7 to TRBJ2-3; no reliable D call. CDR1 is SSHAT, CDR2 FNYEAQ, per germline (reference sequence). The CDR3 is 13 residues long. In DNA, the CDR3 is TGTGCTAGCAGCTTAGGAGCCACCAATACGCAGTATTTT. Amino acids: CASSLGATNTQYF.

In its sample, this clonotype was seen many times. The rearrangement links TRBV5-1 to TRBJ2-7; maybe TRBD1 (5 bases). Germline-derived CDR1 and CDR2 are SGHRS and YFSETQ. V lost 4 bases, J lost 7 bases, and 12 bases lay in between. The CDR3 is 12 residues long. Here the CDR3 DNA reads TGCGCCAGCAGCCCAACAGGAAGGGAGCAGTACTTC. It translates to CASSPTGREQYF.

The chain uses TRBV11-1 and TRBJ2-5, with D tentatively TRBD2 (6 bases). This CDR3 comprises 15 residues. Germline CDR1 and CDR2: SGHAT and FQDESV (reference sequence). Deletions cut 4 bases from V and 1 base from J, with 13 bases between. The CDR3 region is CASSSTGGAQETQYF. For the CDR3, the DNA is TGTGCCAGCAGCTCCACCGGAGGGGCCCAAGAGACCCAGTACTTC.

This sequence joins TRBV2 and TRBJ1-5; no firm D call. V lost 6 bases and J 6 bases, leaving 9 bases between the germline ends. Germline V gene lookup returns CDR1 SNHLY and CDR2 FYNNEI. CDR3 length: 12 residues. DNA for the CDR3: TGTGCCAGCAGCCCAATGGGTCAGCCCCAGCATTTT. Protein product: CASSPMGQPQHF.

This clonotype was counted many times. The J gene is TRBJ2-7, the V gene TRBV20-1, with TRBD2 matching 13 bases. Losses at the gene ends were 5 bases for V and 2 bases for J; bases not matched to a gene: 3. This CDR3 is built from 14 residues. Germline CDR1 is DFQATT and CDR2 is SNEGSKA (reference sequence). The CDR3 loop reads CSAPLAGGPYEQYF. CDR3 sequence (DNA): TGCAGTGCTCCACTAGCGGGGGGGCCCTACGAGCAGTACTTC.

This clonotype showed up many times. V gene TRBV20-1 combines with J gene TRBJ1-2; 7 positions match TRBD1. The V gene end was trimmed by 0 bases and the J gene end by 2 bases; junction bases not matched to a gene: 0. The V gene's germline CDR1 is DFQATT and CDR2 SNEGSKA (reference sequence). The CDR3 length is 13 residues. The CDR3 loop reads CSAREDRNYGYTF. In DNA form, the CDR3 reads TGCAGTGCTAGAGAGGACAGGAACTATGGCTACACCTTC.

This clonotype has ten or more counts. The chain couples TRBV5-1 to TRBJ2-3; 7 bases line up with TRBD1. Germline V gene data show CDR1 as SGHRS and CDR2 as YFSETQ. Losses at the gene ends were 0 bases for V and 7 bases for J; bases not matched to a gene: 11. The CDR3 spans 16 residues. CDR3 region: CASSLATGQSLYTQYF. In nucleotides, the CDR3 is TGCGCCAGCAGCTTGGCCACGGGACAGAGTCTCTATACGCAGTATTTT.

This clonotype was seen at least ten times. This chain links TRBV2 with TRBJ2-3; no clear D gene. The V and J ends lost 6 bases and 4 bases respectively, with 8 bases between them. Germline V gene sequence: CDR1 SNHLY, CDR2 FYNNEI. The CDR3 loop spans 12 amino acids. This CDR3 is CASSAPPDTQYF. The CDR3 DNA reads as TGTGCCAGCAGCGCCCCCCCAGATACGCAGTATTTT. Full variable domain (remainder filled in from reference TRBV2 and TRBJ2-3): EPEVTQTPSHQVTQMGQEVILRCVPISNHLYFYWYRQILGQKVEFLVSFYNNEISEKSEIFDDQFSVERPDGSNFTLKIRSTKLEDSAMYFCASSAPPDTQYFGPGTRLTVL.

This clonotype was counted many times. The chain couples TRBV7-9 to TRBJ1-1; D is perhaps TRBD1 (6 bases). Germline CDR1 reads SEHNR; CDR2 reads FQNEAQ (reference sequence). Trimming left V 5 bases short and J 2 bases short, with 12 bases between. This CDR3 is 14 amino acids long. CDR3 coding DNA: TGTGCCAGCAGCCTCCAGGGGCCTAACACTGAAGCTTTCTTT. Residues: CASSLQGPNTEAFF. Supplemented by reference TRBV7-9 and TRBJ1-1, the full variable domain reads DTGVSQNPRHKITKRGQNVTFRCDPISEHNRLYWYRQTLGQGPEFLTYFQNEAQLEKSRLLSDRFSAERPKGSFSTLEIQRTEQGDSAMYLCASSLQGPNTEAFFGQGTRLTVV.

This clonotype occurred many times. The V gene is TRBV7-8, the J gene TRBJ2-5, with 7 bases matching TRBD1. The CDR3 is made up of 15 amino acids. The V and J ends lost 5 bases and 4 bases, in that order; junction bases with no gene match: 10. Germline lookup yields CDR1 SGHVS and CDR2 FQNEAQ. This chain's CDR3 is CASSPGITGVETQYF. The CDR3, as DNA: TGTGCCAGCAGCCCCGGAATCACAGGGGTAGAGACCCAGTACTTC.

There are many counts of this clonotype. V and J are TRBV20-1 and TRBJ2-3; 10 bases are a match to TRBD2. CDR3 length: 14 amino acids. Germline trimming cut 2 bases from V and 5 bases from J; bases unmatched to any gene: 4. CDR1 and CDR2 (germline): DFQATT, SNEGSKA (reference sequence). Here the CDR3 DNA reads TGCAGTGCTAGAAGCGGGGGGGCCGAAGATACGCAGTATTTT. Amino acid sequence: CSARSGGAEDTQYF.

About this clonotype itself: A much more abundant neighbour one base away suggests this may be a read error. This chain joins TRBV27 and TRBJ2-6; a weak D match, TRBD2 (6 bases). The V gene's germline CDR1 is MNHEY and CDR2 SMNVEV (reference sequence). The CDR3 totals 15 residues. CDR3 protein: CASSLSGTGAKVLTF. CDR3 DNA sequence: TGTGCCAGCAGTTTATCAGGGACTGGGGCCAAAGTCCTGACTTTC.

This clonotype was seen at least ten times. V is TRBV5-1 and J is TRBJ2-7, with 9 positions matching TRBD1. Losses at the gene ends were 0 bases for V and 6 bases for J; bases not matched to a gene: 4. Germline V gives CDR1 SGHRS, CDR2 YFSETQ. CDR3 length: 14 amino acids. CDR3 sequence reads: CASSLGGQGSEQYF. DNA of the CDR3: TGCGCCAGCAGCTTGGGGGGACAGGGCTCCGAGCAGTACTTC.